The 23 T cell receptor beta chains given below trace back to one sample, sequenced in a study of spatial heterogeneity in lung cancer. TCRdb ran MiXCR on the 5' RACE reads and lists one entry per CDR3 protein. Seen here are about 82,000 distinct CDR3 sequences, around 12% observed once, and the top ten hold around 4.6%. As for time point: sample taken at primary tumor resection. Extraction of whole RNA from tumor, nontumor lung or frozen PBMC preceded unsorted sequencing. Sequencing was performed on PBMCs, taken at surgery. Receptors originate from a male donor with early-stage non-small cell lung cancer.

This clonotype was seen a few times. This rearrangement joins TRBV7-2 to TRBJ2-3; no reliable D call. Germline V gives CDR1 SGHTA, CDR2 FQGNSA. The length of the CDR3 is 16 residues. The ends were cut back, 1 base at V and 5 bases at J, with 16 bases in the middle. CDR3 loop: CASSLVEAASGDTQYF. The CDR3 DNA reads as TGTGCCAGCAGCTTAGTCGAGGCCGCTTCAGGAGATACGCAGTATTTT.

This clonotype came up a few times. This chain connects TRBV20-1 to TRBJ2-1; 8 positions agree with TRBD2. The germline CDR1 and CDR2 sequences are DFQATT and SNEGSKA (reference sequence). The length of the CDR3 is 13 residues. V lost 4 bases and J lost 5; bases outside the gene matches: 4. CDR3 sequence (DNA): TGCAGTGCTACGGGGGGGTCTAACAATGAGCAGTTCTTC. Encoded protein: CSATGGSNNEQFF.

This clonotype was observed a handful of times. The genes are TRBV3-1 and TRBJ2-3; unclear D gene. Germline assignment: CDR1 LGHDT and CDR2 YNNKEL (reference sequence). The CDR3 has 15 residues. Trimming left V 2 bases short and J 1 base short, with 10 bases between. For the CDR3, the DNA is TGTGCCAGCAGCCAATCCGGGTATGGCACAGATACGCAGTATTTT. Its protein is CASSQSGYGTDTQYF.

This clonotype was observed at least ten times. The J gene is TRBJ1-1, the V gene TRBV30; D uncertain. Germline-derived CDR1 and CDR2 are GTSNPN and SVGIG (reference sequence). This CDR3 is built from 16 residues. V dropped 5 bases and J dropped 0 bases, with 19 bases sitting between them. CDR3 sequence (DNA): TGTGCCTGGGCACGGGGAGGACCCAGCATGAACACTGAAGCTTTCTTT. It yields the protein CAWARGGPSMNTEAFF.

This chain connects TRBV10-3 to TRBJ2-5; tentatively, D is TRBD2 (5 bases). V lost 5 bases, J lost 0 bases, and 13 bases lay in between. This CDR3 comprises 15 residues. The germline V gene encodes CDR1 ENHRY and CDR2 SYGVKD. This chain's CDR3 is CAISPGWGDQETQYF. The DNA for the CDR3 is TGTGCCATCAGTCCGGGGTGGGGAGACCAAGAGACCCAGTACTTC.

This clonotype was seen a handful of times. The chain links TRBV3-1 to TRBJ2-2; D may be TRBD1 (6 bases). The CDR3 contains 16 residues. Germline V gives CDR1 LGHDT, CDR2 YNNKEL (reference sequence). V dropped 4 bases and J dropped 4 bases, with 16 bases sitting between them. The CDR3 coding sequence is TGTGCCAGCAGCCCCCCCCTATCAGGGGTCACCGGGGAGCTGTTTTTT. Amino acids: CASSPPLSGVTGELFF.

This clonotype was found many times. The rearrangement joins TRBV29-1 to TRBJ1-2, with TRBD1 as a possible D gene (6 bases). With 3 bases removed from V and 4 bases from J, the gap between germline ends came to 18 bases. Germline values: CDR1 SQVTM, CDR2 ANQGSEA. CDR3 length: 15 amino acids. The CDR3 coding sequence is TGCAGCGTTGACAGGAGTACCAGGGGAGGCTATGGCTACACCTTC. Translated: CSVDRSTRGGYGYTF.

At least ten counts were recorded for this clonotype. The rearrangement joins TRBV29-1 to TRBJ1-1; D remains unclear. Trimming stripped 1 base from V and 11 bases from J, with 11 bases between. This CDR3 has 11 amino acids. Germline CDR1 SQVTM, CDR2 ANQGSEA. This chain's CDR3 is CSVEARPGAFF. In nucleotides, the CDR3 is TGCAGCGTTGAAGCCCGGCCCGGGGCTTTCTTT.

The chain links TRBV29-1 to TRBJ1-3, with 8 positions matching TRBD1. The V and J ends lost 4 bases and 10 bases, in that order; junction bases with no gene match: 12. The CDR3 sequence is 14 residues long. CDR1 is SQVTM and CDR2 is ANQGSEA in the germline V gene. The CDR3 loop is CSVGGTGELRTIYF. Written as DNA, the CDR3 is TGCAGCGTTGGGGGGACAGGAGAGTTACGGACCATATATTTT. The full variable domain, completed using reference TRBV29-1 and TRBJ1-3, is SAVISQKPSRDICQRGTSLTIQCQVDSQVTMMFWYRQQPGQSLTLIATANQGSEATYESGFVIDKFPISRPNLTFSTLTVSNMSPEDSSIYLCSVGGTGELRTIYFGEGSWLTVV.

Only a few counts were recorded for this clonotype. V and J are TRBV5-1 and TRBJ1-1; tentative D call: TRBD1 (5 bases). Trimming removed 3 bases from V and 0 bases from J, with 6 bases in between. CDR1 SGHRS and CDR2 YFSETQ come from the germline V gene. The CDR3 covers 13 residues. In DNA, the CDR3 is TGCGCCAGCAGCTCGACAGTGAACACTGAAGCTTTCTTT. It specifies CASSSTVNTEAFF.

This clonotype was found a few times. The chain uses TRBV7-2 and TRBJ2-2; possible D gene TRBD2, 6 bases. The CDR3 sequence is 14 residues long. Looked up from germline, CDR1 is SGHTA and CDR2 is FQGNSA. V was clipped by 5 bases and J by 7 bases, with 14 bases between them. The CDR3 nucleotides read TGTGCCAGCAGCCAGGTTTTGGGGGGCGGGGAGCTGTTTTTT. Protein: CASSQVLGGGELFF.

This clonotype was seen more than once but under ten times. This CDR3 reads CASCPAGRDGELFF. In nucleotides, the CDR3 is TGTGCCAGCTGTCCGGCGGGCCGGGACGGGGAGCTGTTTTTT. The rearrangement joins TRBV2 to TRBJ2-2; possible D gene TRBD2, 5 bases. The CDR3 has 14 amino acids. The germline V gene encodes CDR1 SNHLY and CDR2 FYNNEI. V lost 8 bases to trimming and J lost 7 bases, with 17 bases between them.

The V gene is TRBV19, the J gene TRBJ1-5, with a possible D match to TRBD1 (6 bases). Deletions cut 10 bases from V and 3 bases from J, with 13 bases between. The CDR3 is made up of 13 amino acids. Germline V gene lookup returns CDR1 LNHDA and CDR2 SQIVND (reference sequence). CDR3 region: CATAQGNNQPQHF. The CDR3 bases are TGTGCCACCGCTCAGGGGAACAATCAGCCCCAGCATTTT.

This clonotype was seen many times. The gene calls are TRBV6-1 and TRBJ1-1, with 9 positions matching TRBD1. The CDR3 has 14 amino acids. The germline CDR1 and CDR2 sequences are MNHNS and SASEGT. V was pared by 4 bases and J by 1 base, with 1 base of the junction left unmatched. CDR3 sequence: CASSVGQGNTEAFF. CDR3 DNA sequence: TGTGCCAGCAGTGTGGGACAGGGGAACACTGAAGCTTTCTTT.

This clonotype was seen ten or more times. The genes are TRBV20-1 and TRBJ1-1; D unclear. V shed 6 bases and J shed 4 bases, with 6 bases lying between them. The germline V gene has CDR1 DFQATT and CDR2 SNEGSKA (reference sequence). This CDR3 has 10 amino acids. The CDR3 DNA follows: TGCAGTGCAAGGATCACTGAAGCTTTCTTT. Translation: CSARITEAFF.

This clonotype came up a few times. The rearrangement links TRBV5-1 to TRBJ1-1; perhaps TRBD1 as D (5 bases). This CDR3 is 12 amino acids long. Germline assignment: CDR1 SGHRS and CDR2 YFSETQ. Deletions cut 4 bases from V and 7 bases from J, with 11 bases between. CDR3 in DNA: TGCGCCAGCAGCCTCCGAGGGGATGAAGCTTTCTTT. It translates to CASSLRGDEAFF.

Ten or more counts support this clonotype. V is TRBV25-1 and J is TRBJ2-2, with 13 positions matching TRBD2. This CDR3 has 20 residues. V shed 6 bases, J shed 6 bases, and the junction held 19 bases outside the gene matches. Per the germline V gene, CDR1 is MGHDK and CDR2 is SYGVNS. This CDR3 is CASRPETSGRFSLWAGELFF. CDR3 nucleotides: TGTGCCAGCAGACCCGAGACTAGCGGGAGGTTTTCACTATGGGCCGGGGAGCTGTTTTTT.

This clonotype was seen repeatedly, ten times or more. Mismatch with germline at one junction end may stem from a read error. The chain has TRBV18 and TRBJ2-3; 9 bases are a match to TRBD2. Per the germline V gene, CDR1 is KGHSH and CDR2 is LQKENI. There are 14 residues in the CDR3. CDR3 residues: CASSLGTSRDTQYF. Written as DNA, the CDR3 is TGTGCCAGCTCACTCGGGACTAGCAGAGATACGCAGTATTTT. Together with reference TRBV18 and TRBJ2-3, the CDR3 gives the full variable domain: NAGVMQNPRHLVRRRGQEARLRCSPMKGHSHVYWYRQLPEEGLKFMVYLQKENIIDESGMPKERFSAEFPKEGPSILRIQQVVRGDSAAYFCASSLGTSRDTQYFGPGTRLTVL.

This clonotype was recorded many times. The chain combines TRBV19 with TRBJ1-5; D is uncertain. Germline V CDR1 and CDR2: LNHDA, SQIVND (reference sequence). The ends were cut back, 1 base at V and 0 bases at J, with 10 bases in the middle. The CDR3 totals 16 residues. In DNA form, the CDR3 reads TGTGCCAGTAGTATAGTAGGCACCTATAGCAATCAGCCCCAGCATTTT. Translated, it gives CASSIVGTYSNQPQHF.

The rearrangement joins TRBV7-2 to TRBJ1-1; D is unclear. Germline V lookup: CDR1 SGHTA, CDR2 FQGNSA. This CDR3 region has 11 residues. The V end lost 5 bases, the J end lost 5 bases, and 6 bases lay between the germline ends. The CDR3 loop is CASSRRTEAFF. CDR3 coding DNA: TGTGCCAGCAGCCGACGGACTGAAGCTTTCTTT.

The chain employs TRBV6-5 and TRBJ2-1; TRBD2 matches 8 bases. The V gene's germline CDR1 is MNHEY and CDR2 SVGAGI. CDR3 length equals 18 residues. J was trimmed by 0 bases and V by 0 bases; bases with no gene match: 7. The CDR3 region is CASSYSTGGGSSYNEQFF. In nucleotides, the CDR3 is TGTGCCAGCAGTTACTCGACCGGGGGGGGTAGCTCCTACAATGAGCAGTTCTTC.

On this clonotype itself: At one of its ends the junction is not consistent with the germline gene, which may arise from a read error. The chain employs TRBV18 and TRBJ1-1; D call uncertain. Germline V CDR1 and CDR2: KGHSH, LQKENI. The CDR3 has 14 amino acids. CDR3 nucleotides: TGTGCCGGCTCACCCGTGCTCTCCCCGACTGAAGCTTTCTTT. Protein: CAGSPVLSPTEAFF. Variable domain in full (rest from reference TRBV18 and TRBJ1-1): NAGVMQNPRHLVRRRGQEARLRCSPMKGHSHVYWYRQLPEEGLKFMVYLQKENIIDESGMPKERFSAEFPKEGPSILRIQQVVRGDSAAYFCAGSPVLSPTEAFFGQGTRLTVV.

This sequence joins TRBV7-3 and TRBJ2-7; 9 nucleotides agree with TRBD1. Per the germline V gene, CDR1 is SGHTA and CDR2 is FQGTGA. The V and J ends lost 7 bases and 2 bases, in that order; junction bases with no gene match: 6. This CDR3 comprises 14 residues. The CDR3 DNA is TGTGCCAGCAAGCCGGGGACAGGGCCCTACGAGCAGTACTTC. Residues: CASKPGTGPYEQYF.